The entry below describes one T cell receptor beta chain. The library protocol tagged individual cDNA molecules with unique molecular identifiers. TCRdb itself ran the 5' RACE reads through MiXCR, one entry per CDR3 protein. In the table there are about 76,000 distinct CDR3 sequences, roughly 12% of which are singletons. This specimen comes from a study of early T cells in non-severe SARS-CoV-2 infection. The V and J ends lost 4 bases and 0 bases respectively, with 10 bases between them. Germline values: CDR1 LGHDT, CDR2 YNNKEL (reference sequence). This CDR3 spans 14 amino acids. The sample taken for sequencing was whole blood. The chain is built from TRBV3-1 and TRBJ2-7; the D is unclear. The sequence was obtained from an adult who was a healthcare worker with PCR-confirmed SARS-CoV-2 infection or an uninfected control (not recorded which). The CDR3 spells CASSRAGSSYEQYF. Written as DNA, the CDR3 is TGTGCCAGCAGCCGGGCAGGAAGCTCCTACGAGCAGTACTTC.